This TCR beta chain is from a study of T cell repertoires in cytomegalovirus infection. For the study at large: HLA-B-restricted CMV epitopes that are well studied, plus recently identified HLA-C-restricted ones, were used by the study. Indicated by public TCR beta signatures were CMV infection and matching HLA type. Study-wide results and caveats: Clonotype analysis showed dominance of the ex vivo response by HLA-C-restricted CMV-specific TCR beta clonotypes.

Germline CDR1 is LGHNA and CDR2 is YSLEER. Deletions cut 4 bases from V and 10 bases from J, with 11 bases between. The CDR3 is 12 residues long. One entry per CDR3 protein results from TCRdb running MiXCR on the reads. The data hold 650,000 to 850,000 distinct CDR3 sequences, with roughly 28% observed a single time. Notes on this clonotype: The antigen is undetermined.

V and J are TRBV4-3 and TRBJ2-1; D uncertain. The specimen comprised cultured CD8+ T cells from PBMCs, sampled from culture after CMV antigen stimulation. This receptor was identified in a human donor in good health (CMV status not recorded). Some clones in this sample may be carry-over from other donors' samples. CDR3 bases: TGCGCCAGCAGCCTAAGCCAGGCCGAGCAGTTCTTC. It yields the protein CASSLSQAEQFF.